This note documents a single T cell receptor beta chain sequence. This entry is derived from a study of blood T cell repertoires in COVID-19. After removal of 4 bases from V and 8 bases from J, the junction contained 6 bases not matched to a gene. The germline CDR1 and CDR2 sequences are LGHDT and YNNKEL (reference sequence). The CDR3 is 13 residues long. Sequencing was performed with immunoSEQ multiplex PCR; in TCRdb, only in-frame clones are kept and a portion is missing. Of more than 80,000 clones listed, approximately 85% are singletons. The rearrangement joins TRBV3-1 (or the pseudogene TRBV3-2) to TRBJ1-1, with TRBD1 matching 8 bases. This receptor was identified in a middle-aged man with active COVID-19. The sequencing sample was made of peripheral blood. The CDR3 region has the DNA TGTGCCAGCAGCCGACAGACAGGGGTAGAAGCTTTCTTT. Protein sequence: CASSRQTGVEAFF.